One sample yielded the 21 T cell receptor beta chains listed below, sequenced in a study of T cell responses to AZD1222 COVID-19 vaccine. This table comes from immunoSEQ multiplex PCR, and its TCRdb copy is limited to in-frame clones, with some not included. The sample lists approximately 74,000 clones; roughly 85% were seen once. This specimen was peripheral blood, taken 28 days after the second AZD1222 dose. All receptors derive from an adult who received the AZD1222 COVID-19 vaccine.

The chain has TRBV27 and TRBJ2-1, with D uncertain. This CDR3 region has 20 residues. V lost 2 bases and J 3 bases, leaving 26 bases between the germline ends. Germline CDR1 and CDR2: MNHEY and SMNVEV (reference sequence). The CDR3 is CASSLNLFGSLASLYNEQFF. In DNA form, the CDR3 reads TGTGCCAGCAGTTTAAACCTTTTCGGTTCTCTGGCCTCTCTCTACAATGAGCAGTTCTTC.

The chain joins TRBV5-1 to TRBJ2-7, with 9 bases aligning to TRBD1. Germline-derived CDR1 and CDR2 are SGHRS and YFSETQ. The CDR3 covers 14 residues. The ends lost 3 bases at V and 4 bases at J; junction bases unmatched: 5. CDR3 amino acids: CASSSQGAVYEQYF. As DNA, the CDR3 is TGCGCCAGCAGCTCACAGGGGGCAGTATACGAGCAGTACTTC.

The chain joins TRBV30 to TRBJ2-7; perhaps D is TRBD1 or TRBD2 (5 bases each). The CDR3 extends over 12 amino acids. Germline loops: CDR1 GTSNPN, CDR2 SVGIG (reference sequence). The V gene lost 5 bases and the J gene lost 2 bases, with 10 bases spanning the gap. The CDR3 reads CAWDRGPYEQYF. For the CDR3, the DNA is TGTGCCTGGGACCGGGGCCCCTACGAGCAGTACTTC.

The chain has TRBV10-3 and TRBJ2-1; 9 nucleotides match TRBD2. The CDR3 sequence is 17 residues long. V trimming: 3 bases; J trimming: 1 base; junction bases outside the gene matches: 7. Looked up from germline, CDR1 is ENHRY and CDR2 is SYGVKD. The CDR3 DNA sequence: TGTGCCATCAGTGACTCGGGTCTAGCGGGGTCCTACAATGAGCAGTTCTTC. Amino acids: CAISDSGLAGSYNEQFF.

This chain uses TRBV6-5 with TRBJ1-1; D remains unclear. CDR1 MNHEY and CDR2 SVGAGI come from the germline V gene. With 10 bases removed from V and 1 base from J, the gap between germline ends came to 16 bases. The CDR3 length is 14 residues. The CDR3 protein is CANRQYPENTEAFF. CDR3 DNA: TGTGCCAACCGGCAGTATCCAGAGAACACTGAAGCTTTCTTT.

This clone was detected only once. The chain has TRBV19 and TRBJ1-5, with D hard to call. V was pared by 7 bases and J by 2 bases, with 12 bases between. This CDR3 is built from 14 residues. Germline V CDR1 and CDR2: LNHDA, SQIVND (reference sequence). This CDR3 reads CASTTSAGNQPQHF. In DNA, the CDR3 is TGTGCCAGTACCACATCGGCCGGCAATCAGCCCCAGCATTTT. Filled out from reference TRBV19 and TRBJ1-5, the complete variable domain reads DGGITQSPKYLFRKEGQNVTLSCEQNLNHDAMYWYRQDPGQGLRLIYYSQIVNDFQKGDIAEGYSVSREKKESFPLTVTSAQKNPTAFYLCASTTSAGNQPQHFGDGTRLSIL.

CDR3 in amino acids: CALIPGQGLNTEAFF. In nucleotides, the CDR3 is TGTGCCTTAATACCGGGACAGGGGTTGAACACTGAAGCTTTCTTT. This sequence joins TRBV30 and TRBJ1-1; 10 bases are shared with TRBD1. Germline assignment: CDR1 GTSNPN and CDR2 SVGIG (reference sequence). The J segment lost 0 bases and the V segment lost 7 bases, leaving 8 bases of the junction unmatched. The CDR3 spans 15 residues.

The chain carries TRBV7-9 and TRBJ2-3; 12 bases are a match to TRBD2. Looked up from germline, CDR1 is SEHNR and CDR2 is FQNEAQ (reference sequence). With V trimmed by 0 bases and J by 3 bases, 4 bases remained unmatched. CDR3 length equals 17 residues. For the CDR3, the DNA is TGTGCCAGCAGCTTAGCCCAGACTAGCGGGAGTACAGATACGCAGTATTTT. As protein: CASSLAQTSGSTDTQYF. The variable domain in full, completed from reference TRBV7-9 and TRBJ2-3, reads DTGVSQNPRHKITKRGQNVTFRCDPISEHNRLYWYRQTLGQGPEFLTYFQNEAQLEKSRLLSDRFSAERPKGSFSTLEIQRTEQGDSAMYLCASSLAQTSGSTDTQYFGPGTRLTVL.

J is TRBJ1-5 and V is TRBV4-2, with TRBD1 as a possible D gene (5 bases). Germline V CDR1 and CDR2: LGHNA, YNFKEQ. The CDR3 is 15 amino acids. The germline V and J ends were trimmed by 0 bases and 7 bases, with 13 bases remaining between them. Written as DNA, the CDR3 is TGTGCCAGCAGCCAAGATAGAGGGGTTACACAGCCCCAGCATTTT. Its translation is CASSQDRGVTQPQHF.

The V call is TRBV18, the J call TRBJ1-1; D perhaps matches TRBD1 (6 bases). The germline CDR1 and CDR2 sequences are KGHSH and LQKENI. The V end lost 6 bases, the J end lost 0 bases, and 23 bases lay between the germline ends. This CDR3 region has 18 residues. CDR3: CASSPFTGTGGMNTEAFF. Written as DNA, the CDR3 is TGTGCCAGCTCGCCATTCACAGGGACCGGAGGAATGAACACTGAAGCTTTCTTT. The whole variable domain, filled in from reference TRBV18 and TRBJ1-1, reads NAGVMQNPRHLVRRRGQEARLRCSPMKGHSHVYWYRQLPEEGLKFMVYLQKENIIDESGMPKERFSAEFPKEGPSILRIQQVVRGDSAAYFCASSPFTGTGGMNTEAFFGQGTRLTVV.

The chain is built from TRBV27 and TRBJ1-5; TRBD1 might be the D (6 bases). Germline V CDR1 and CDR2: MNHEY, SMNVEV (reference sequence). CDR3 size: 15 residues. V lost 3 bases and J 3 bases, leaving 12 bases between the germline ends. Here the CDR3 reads CASSFGGGFNQPQHF. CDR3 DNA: TGTGCCAGCAGTTTTGGGGGCGGGTTCAATCAGCCCCAGCATTTT.

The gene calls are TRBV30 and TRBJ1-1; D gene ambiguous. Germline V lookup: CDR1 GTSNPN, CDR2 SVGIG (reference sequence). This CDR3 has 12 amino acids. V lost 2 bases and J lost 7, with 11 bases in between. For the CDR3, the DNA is TGTGCCTGGAGTAACCGGGTGCTTGAAGCTTTCTTT. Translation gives CAWSNRVLEAFF.

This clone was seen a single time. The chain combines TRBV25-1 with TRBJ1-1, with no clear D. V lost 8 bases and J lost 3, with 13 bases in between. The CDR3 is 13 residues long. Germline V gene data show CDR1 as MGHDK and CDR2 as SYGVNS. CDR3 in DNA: TGTGCCAGCCGTCCCGAGGGCGACACTGAAGCTTTCTTT. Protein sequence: CASRPEGDTEAFF.

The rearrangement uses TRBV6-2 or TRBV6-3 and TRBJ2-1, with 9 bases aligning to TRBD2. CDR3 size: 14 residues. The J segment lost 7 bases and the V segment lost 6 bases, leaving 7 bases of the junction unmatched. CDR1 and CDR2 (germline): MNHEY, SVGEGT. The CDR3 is CASSGGRALNEQFF. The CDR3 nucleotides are TGTGCCAGCAGCGGCGGGAGGGCCTTGAATGAGCAGTTCTTC.

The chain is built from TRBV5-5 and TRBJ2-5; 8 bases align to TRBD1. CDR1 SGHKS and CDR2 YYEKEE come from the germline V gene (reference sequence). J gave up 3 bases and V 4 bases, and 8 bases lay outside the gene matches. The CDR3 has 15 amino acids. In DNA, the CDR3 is TGTGCCAGCAGCGGAATACTACAGGGGGAAGAGACCCAGTACTTC. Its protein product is CASSGILQGEETQYF.

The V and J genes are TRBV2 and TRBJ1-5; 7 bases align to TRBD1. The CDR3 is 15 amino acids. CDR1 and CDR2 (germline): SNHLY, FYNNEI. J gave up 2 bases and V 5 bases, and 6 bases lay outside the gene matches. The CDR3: CASSQRQGGNQPQHF. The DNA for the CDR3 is TGTGCCAGCAGTCAAAGACAGGGAGGCAATCAGCCCCAGCATTTT.

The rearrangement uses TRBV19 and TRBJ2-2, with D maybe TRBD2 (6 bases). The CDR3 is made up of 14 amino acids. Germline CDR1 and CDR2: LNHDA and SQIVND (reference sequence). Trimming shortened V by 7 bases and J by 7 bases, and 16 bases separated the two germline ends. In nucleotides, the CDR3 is TGTGCCAGTAAGGGCGGGACGGTACTCGGGGAGCTGTTTTTT. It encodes CASKGGTVLGELFF.

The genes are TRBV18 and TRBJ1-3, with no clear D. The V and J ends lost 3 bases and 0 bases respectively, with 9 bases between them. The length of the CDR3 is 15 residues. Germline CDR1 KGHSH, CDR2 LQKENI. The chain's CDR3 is CASSPARDSGNTIYF. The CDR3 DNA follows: TGTGCCAGCTCACCCGCCCGGGACTCTGGAAACACCATATATTTT.

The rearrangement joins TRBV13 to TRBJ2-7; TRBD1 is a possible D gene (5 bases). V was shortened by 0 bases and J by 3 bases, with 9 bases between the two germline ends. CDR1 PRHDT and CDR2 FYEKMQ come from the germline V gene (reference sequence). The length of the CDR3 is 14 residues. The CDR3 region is CASSLGTGLYEQYF. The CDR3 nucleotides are TGTGCCAGCAGCTTAGGAACAGGCCTCTACGAGCAGTACTTC.

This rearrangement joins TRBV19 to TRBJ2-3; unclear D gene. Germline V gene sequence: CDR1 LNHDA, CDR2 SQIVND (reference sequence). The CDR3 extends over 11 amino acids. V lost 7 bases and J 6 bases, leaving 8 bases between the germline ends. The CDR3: CASTLGDTQYF. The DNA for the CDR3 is TGTGCCAGTACCCTAGGGGATACGCAGTATTTT.

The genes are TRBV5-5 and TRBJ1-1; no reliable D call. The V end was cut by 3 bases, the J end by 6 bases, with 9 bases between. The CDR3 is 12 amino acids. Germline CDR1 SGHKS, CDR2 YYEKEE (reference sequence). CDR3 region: CASSWGGAEAFF. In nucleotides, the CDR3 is TGTGCCAGCAGCTGGGGAGGTGCTGAAGCTTTCTTT. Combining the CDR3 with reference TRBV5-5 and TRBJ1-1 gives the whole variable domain DAGVTQSPTHLIKTRGQQVTLRCSPISGHKSVSWYQQVLGQGPQFIFQYYEKEERGRGNFPDRFSARQFPNYSSELNVNALLLGDSALYLCASSWGGAEAFFGQGTRLTVV.